This TCR beta chain was identified in a study of T cell repertoires in cytomegalovirus infection. Study-level background: Matching HLA type, along with CMV infection, was indicated by public TCR beta signatures.

Germline CDR1 reads DFQATT; CDR2 reads SNEGSKA (reference sequence). The ends lost 1 base at V and 2 bases at J; junction bases unmatched: 9. This CDR3 is 16 amino acids long. This clonotype has at least ten counts. TCRdb re-derived calls from the reads in MiXCR, one entry per CDR3 protein. The table shows around 280,000 distinct CDR3 sequences, with around 9.1% occurring only once. The sequencing sample was made of PBMCs. The chain is built from TRBV20-1 and TRBJ2-3, with TRBD2 identical over 7 bases. This TCR was recovered from a human donor in good health (CMV status not recorded). Some clones in this sample may be carry-over from other donors' samples. CDR3 loop: CSARGPSAGSTDTQYF. CDR3 nucleotide sequence: TGCAGTGCTAGAGGTCCCTCAGCGGGGTCCACAGATACGCAGTATTTT.